These 3 T cell receptor beta chains were all obtained from the same sample, sequenced in a study of response to subunit inactivated influenza vaccine. TCRdb re-derived calls from the RT-PCR reads in MiXCR, one entry per CDR3 protein. The data contain approximately 300,000 distinct CDR3 sequences, 22% of them singletons. The sequencing used PBMCs from blood, collected around 22 months after vaccination. These receptors all stem from a man aged 50 to 69 who received an inactivated influenza vaccine.

CDR3 in amino acids: CASRFEGAETQYF. In DNA, the CDR3 is TGTGCCAGCAGGTTCGAGGGGGCGGAGACCCAGTACTTC. The chain recombines TRBV12-3 or TRBV12-4 with TRBJ2-5; 7 bases agree with TRBD1. J was trimmed by 5 bases and V by 6 bases; bases with no gene match: 6. This CDR3 has 13 residues.

This clonotype was found many times. The rearrangement joins TRBV5-1 to TRBJ1-3; D is ambiguous. In germline, CDR1 is SGHRS, CDR2 YFSETQ. The CDR3 totals 16 residues. Between the trimmed V and J ends, which lost 4 bases and 2 bases, there was a span of 16 bases. Here the CDR3 reads CASSLDPGTPGNTIYF. The CDR3 DNA reads TGCGCCAGCAGCCTGGACCCGGGAACTCCTGGAAACACCATATATTTT.

This clonotype was seen at least ten times. This chain uses TRBV12-3 or TRBV12-4 with TRBJ1-6; possibly TRBD1 for D (5 bases). The V gene lost 6 bases and the J gene lost 10 bases, with 16 bases spanning the gap. CDR3 size: 14 residues. The CDR3 protein is CASSPGGGGSPLHF. As DNA, the CDR3 is TGTGCCAGCAGCCCTGGGGGGGGAGGATCACCCCTCCACTTT.